This TCR beta chain appears in the sequencing data of a study of vaccination and CD4 T cells after COVID-19. Study-level background: In the convalescent cohort, there were six males and four females, two of them Hispanic. The post-COVID sampling time was a median roughly 100 days after diagnosis, ranging from 35 to 161.

The Oncomine TCR Beta short-read assay was applied to DNA of cultured CD4+ T cells. Cultured CD4+ T cells were the source of extracted genomic DNA. MiXCR, applied by TCRdb to the PCR reads, yields one record per CDR3 protein. The profile covers approximately 12,000 distinct CDR3 sequences, with roughly 50% appearing a single time and approximately 17% taken by the ten largest. A remark on this clonotype: Its antigen is unidentified.

V shed 2 bases and J 3 bases; nucleotides not matched to a gene: 4. The germline CDR1 and CDR2 sequences are DFQATT and SNEGSKA (reference sequence). The CDR3 is made up of 15 amino acids. Treatment reported: roughly 10-day PBMC culture with coronavirus spike peptide pools or control peptides (ViraFEST assay). Peptide-pool expansion of antigen-specific T cells preceded TCR sequencing in ViraFEST. The clonotype originates from a human donor with COVID-19. V and J are TRBV20-1 and TRBJ2-6; 7 nucleotides match TRBD1. Here the sequenced sample was cultured CD4+ T cells from blood, taken after SARS-CoV-2 vaccination. The CDR3 is CSARRDRVGANVLTF. CDR3 DNA sequence: TGCAGTGCTAGAAGAGACAGGGTTGGGGCCAACGTCCTGACTTTC.